These 9 T cell receptor beta chains were sequenced from one sample in a study of blood T cell repertoires in COVID-19. Some clones are missing from TCRdb's copy, which holds only in-frame ones; the method was immunoSEQ multiplex PCR. This table holds some 300,000 clones, about 88% found once. The specimen was peripheral blood. The receptors come from an older woman with COVID-19, enrolled during active disease.

This chain connects TRBV7-2 to TRBJ2-3, with D perhaps matching TRBD2 (6 bases). Germline V lookup: CDR1 SGHTA, CDR2 FQGNSA. The CDR3 spans 15 residues. Trimming stripped 5 bases from V and 8 bases from J, with 20 bases between. The CDR3 loop is CASSPRDRRGGTQYF. Written as DNA, the CDR3 is TGTGCCAGCAGCCCCAGGGACCGAAGGGGAGGTACGCAGTATTTT.

The V gene is TRBV27, the J gene TRBJ2-5; 7 bases are a match to TRBD1. Trimming cost V 5 bases and J 1 base; bases outside gene matches: 13. From germline, CDR1 is MNHEY and CDR2 SMNVEV (reference sequence). CDR3 size: 17 residues. The CDR3 loop is CASSPLRDSFFQETQYF. The CDR3 DNA reads as TGTGCCAGCAGTCCTCTTCGGGACAGCTTTTTCCAAGAGACCCAGTACTTC.

This chain joins TRBV27 and TRBJ2-2, with D perhaps TRBD1 (5 bases). V was shortened by 6 bases and J by 7 bases, with 12 bases between the two germline ends. This CDR3 is built from 13 residues. Germline-derived CDR1 and CDR2 are MNHEY and SMNVEV (reference sequence). The DNA for the CDR3 is TGTGCCAGCAGAAACAGGAGCAGCGGGGAGCTGTTTTTT. It encodes CASRNRSSGELFF.

The chain is built from TRBV24-1 and TRBJ2-5, with D perhaps matching TRBD1 (5 bases). The CDR3 extends over 17 amino acids. Germline V gene data show CDR1 as KGHDR and CDR2 as SFDVKD. With 1 base removed from V and 3 bases from J, the gap between germline ends came to 17 bases. The CDR3 sequence is CATSDFRKGSVKETQYF. The DNA for the CDR3 is TGTGCCACCAGTGATTTTAGGAAGGGGTCCGTAAAAGAGACCCAGTACTTC.

The chain has TRBV7-2 and TRBJ1-1, with D possibly matching TRBD1 (5 bases). The germline CDR1 and CDR2 sequences are SGHTA and FQGNSA. The CDR3 has 15 residues. The V end was cut by 1 base, the J end by 6 bases, with 15 bases between. The CDR3 nucleotides read TGTGCCAGCAGCTTAGGGGGACTTAGTATCTCTGAAGCTTTCTTT. This codes for CASSLGGLSISEAFF.

In its sample, this clone was seen once. The chain employs TRBV24-1 and TRBJ2-5; weak D call: TRBD1 (6 bases). The V and J ends lost 7 bases and 2 bases respectively, with 19 bases between them. The CDR3 runs 16 residues. CDR1 KGHDR and CDR2 SFDVKD come from the germline V gene. The CDR3 loop is CATSDRTGHIQETQYF. For the CDR3, the DNA is TGTGCCACCAGCGACCGAACGGGACATATACAAGAGACCCAGTACTTC.

The CDR3 sequence: CASSLTLNTEAFF. The DNA of the CDR3 is TGTGCCAGCAGCTTAACACTGAACACTGAAGCTTTCTTT. This sequence joins TRBV5-4 and TRBJ1-1; D not resolved. Trimming stripped 2 bases from V and 0 bases from J, with 5 bases between. The CDR3 totals 13 residues. Germline-derived CDR1 and CDR2 are SGHNT and YYREEE (reference sequence).

This clone was counted a few times. The chain is built from TRBV5-1 and TRBJ1-2; 10 positions match TRBD1. CDR1 is SGHRS and CDR2 is YFSETQ in the germline V gene. J was trimmed by 7 bases and V by 0 bases; bases with no gene match: 9. This CDR3 spans 16 amino acids. The CDR3 DNA sequence: TGCGCCAGCAGCTTGGCCTCGTCAGGACAGGGGGGTGGCTACACCTTC. It is translated as CASSLASSGQGGGYTF.

V and J are TRBV20-1 and TRBJ2-3, with 12 bases aligning to TRBD2. CDR3 size: 14 residues. After removal of 3 bases from V and 10 bases from J, the junction contained 8 bases not matched to a gene. The germline V gene has CDR1 DFQATT and CDR2 SNEGSKA (reference sequence). In DNA form, the CDR3 reads TGCAGTGCTAGTAGACTAGCGGGGGAGGTTTCGCAGTATTTT. It translates to CSASRLAGEVSQYF.